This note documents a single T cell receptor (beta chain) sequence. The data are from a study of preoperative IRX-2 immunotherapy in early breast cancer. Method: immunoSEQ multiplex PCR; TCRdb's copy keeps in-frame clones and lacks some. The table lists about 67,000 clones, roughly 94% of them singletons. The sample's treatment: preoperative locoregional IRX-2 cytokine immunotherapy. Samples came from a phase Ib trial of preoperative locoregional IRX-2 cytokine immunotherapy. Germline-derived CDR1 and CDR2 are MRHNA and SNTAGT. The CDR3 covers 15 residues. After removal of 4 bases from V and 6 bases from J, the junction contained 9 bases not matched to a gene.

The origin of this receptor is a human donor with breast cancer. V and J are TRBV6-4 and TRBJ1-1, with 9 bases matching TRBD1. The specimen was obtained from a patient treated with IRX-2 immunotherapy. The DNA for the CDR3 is TGTGCCAGCAGTGCCCGGGACAGGGCGACGTCTGAAGCTTTCTTT. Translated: CASSARDRATSEAFF.